This T cell receptor (beta chain) was observed in a study of regulatory T cells in long-lasting Graves disease. CDR3 length: 15 amino acids. CDR1 MGHRA and CDR2 YSYEKL come from the germline V gene. V lost 0 bases and J lost 5, with 14 bases in between. The time point is: newly diagnosed GD, antithyroid drugs for less than 3 months. With RNA extracted from PBMCs as input, the TCR library was made. TCR beta libraries were built with iRepertoire HTBI primers and Arm-PCR of CDR3 regions. TCRdb called the multiplex PCR reads again in MiXCR, with one record for every CDR3 protein. Seen here are more than 450,000 distinct CDR3 sequences, around 11% observed once, and the top ten hold approximately 9.6%. The sample was also linked to a second study, of T cells in Graves' hyperthyroidism and ophthalmopathy.

Sequenced here: peripheral blood mononuclear cells (PBMCs), sampled at new diagnosis, from a patient treated with antithyroid drugs. This receptor was taken from a young woman with Graves disease. V is TRBV4-1 and J is TRBJ2-7; maybe TRBD1 (6 bases). CDR3 sequence (DNA): TGCGCCAGCAGCCAAGAGCCAGGGGCGGTCCACGAGCAGTACTTC. Translation gives CASSQEPGAVHEQYF.